The rows below give T cell receptor beta chains drawn from one sample of a study of T cell responses to AZD1222 COVID-19 vaccine. Clones were sequenced by immunoSEQ multiplex PCR, and TCRdb holds only the in-frame ones, with some missing. The sample has approximately 200,000 clones, almost 90% seen once; the top ten hold approximately 7.7%. Sequenced here: peripheral blood, sampled on day 0 of AZD1222 vaccination. Receptors were obtained from an adult in good health. Each CDR3 is given with its conserved first and last residue. A D gene is named only where the DNA matches it firmly. Where a row states a size, it is once, few, many or the class of an expanded clone; other rows omit it.

NA TRBJ2-1 TRBV5-1 NA TGCGCCAGCAGCTTGGAGACTACCTACTACAATGAGCAGTTCTTC CASSLETTYYNEQFF
NA TRBJ1-1 TRBV28 NA TGTGCCAGCAGTTTACCTGGACGGACGAACACTGAAGCTTTCTTT CASSLPGRTNTEAFF
NA TRBJ2-7 TRBV27 NA TGTGCCAGCAGTTTAAGCGGAAGGCGGTACGAGCAGTACTTC CASSLSGRRYEQYF
NA TRBJ2-2 TRBV15 NA TGTGCCACCAGCCAACCCGCCCGGGGGGCGCTTATTGGACCCGGGGAGCTGTTTTTT CATSQPARGALIGPGELFF
NA TRBJ1-5 TRBV6-2/TRBV6-3 NA TGTGCCAGCAGTTACTCGTCTCTGGGCCAGGGCAATCAGCCCCAGCATTTT CASSYSSLGQGNQPQHF
NA TRBJ1-1 TRBV28 TRBD1 TGTGCCAGCAGTCCAGGGGGCGGGAACACTGAAGCTTTCTTT CASSPGGGNTEAFF
NA TRBJ2-1 TRBV5-1 NA TGCGCCAGCAGCTCGGGACTCCTAAATGAGCAGTTCTTC CASSSGLLNEQFF
NA TRBJ1-2 TRBV30 NA TGTGCCTGGAGGAGCTACCGGGACCGGGTTAAAGCTAACTATGGCTACACCTTC CAWRSYRDRVKANYGYTF
NA TRBJ1-4 TRBV7-3 NA TGTGCCAGCAGCTTAAGCAGGGTTAATGAAAAACTGTTTTTT CASSLSRVNEKLFF
NA TRBJ2-7 TRBV29-1 NA TGCAGCGTTGGGAATGCTAATTTCGAGCAGTACTTC CSVGNANFEQYF
NA TRBJ1-3 TRBV4-2 NA TGTGCCAGCAGCCGGTCGTCCCGGGACTCTGGAAACACCATATATTTT CASSRSSRDSGNTIYF
NA TRBJ2-1 TRBV19 TRBD2 TGTGCCAGTACCCCCTCGGGGGGTTTTCTTAATGAGCAGTTCTTC CASTPSGGFLNEQFF
NA TRBJ1-6 TRBV7-9 TRBD1 TGTGCCAGCAGCTTAGGCTGGACAGGTGATTCACCCCTCCACTTT CASSLGWTGDSPLHF
NA TRBJ1-1 TRBV19 NA TGTGCCAGTGACCCACAAGGAGACACTGAAGCTTTCTTT CASDPQGDTEAFF
NA TRBJ1-5 TRBV24-1 TRBD1 TGTGCCACCAGTGATTTAGGGGGCTGGGTAAATCAGCCCCAGCATTTT CATSDLGGWVNQPQHF
NA TRBJ1-2 TRBV7-8 TRBD1 TGTGCCAGCATCGGGACAGGGGGCGCGTCCTATGGCTACACCTTC CASIGTGGASYGYTF
NA TRBJ2-2 TRBV3-1/TRBV3-2 TRBD1 TGTGCCAGCAGCCAAGAGAGTCCCGGGACAGGGTCGCCCACCGGGGAGCTGTTTTTT CASSQESPGTGSPTGELFF
NA TRBJ1-2 TRBV3-1/TRBV3-2 NA TGTGCCAGCAGCCCCACAGCTTTTAGAGGATATGGCTACACCTTC CASSPTAFRGYGYTF
once TRBJ2-3 TRBV2 NA TGTGCCAGCAGTTATCAGGGAGACGATACGCAGTATTTT CASSYQGDDTQYF
NA TRBJ2-7 TRBV5-4 NA TGTGCCAGCAGCTTGGCGGGCAGTTCCTACGAGCAGTACTTC CASSLAGSSYEQYF
NA TRBJ1-6 TRBV7-2 NA TGTGCCAGCAATCAGGACAGCTCACCCCTCCACTTT CASNQDSSPLHF
NA TRBJ1-2 TRBV21-1 NA TGTGCCAGCAGCACCGGGAAGTATGGCTACACCTTC CASSTGKYGYTF
NA TRBJ2-1 TRBV9 TRBD1 TGTGCCAGCAGCGTAGTGGGGACAGGGGACCACAATGAGCAGTTCTTC CASSVVGTGDHNEQFF
NA TRBJ1-2 TRBV5-4 NA TGTGCCAGCAGCTTGTTAAGAGGCCTCCGCTATGGCTACACCTTC CASSLLRGLRYGYTF
NA TRBJ1-5 TRBV7-2 TRBD1 TGTGCCAGCAGCACCGGACAGGCTAGCAATCAGCCCCAGCATTTT CASSTGQASNQPQHF
NA TRBJ1-1 TRBV7-6 NA TGTGCCAGCAGCTTAGGGGGACTCTCAGAGGGGACTGAAGCTTTCTTT CASSLGGLSEGTEAFF
NA TRBJ2-4 TRBV25-1 TRBD1 TGTGCCAGCAGAGGACAGGGAGCCAAAAACATTCAGTACTTC CASRGQGAKNIQYF
NA TRBJ2-7 TRBV12-3/TRBV12-4 NA TGTGCCAGCAGTTATAGCCTCTCCTACGAGCAGTACTTC CASSYSLSYEQYF
NA TRBJ2-2 TRBV5-1 NA TGCGCCAGCAGAGATTTCCCAGGGGAAAACACCGGGGAGCTGTTTTTT CASRDFPGENTGELFF
NA TRBJ2-7 TRBV11-2 TRBD1 TGTGCCAGCAGCTTCAGGCCGACAGGGGTCTACGAGCAGTACTTC CASSFRPTGVYEQYF
few TRBJ2-5 TRBV5-1 TRBD1 TGCGCCAGCAGCCGGAAACAGGGGCGAGGGGAGACCCAGTACTTC CASSRKQGRGETQYF
NA TRBJ1-2 TRBV9 NA TGTGCCAGCAGCGTAGAAGGTATCGGATATGGCTACACCTTC CASSVEGIGYGYTF
NA TRBJ1-5 TRBV6-5 NA TGTGCCAGCAGTTTATCTTTAAATCAGCCCCAGCATTTT CASSLSLNQPQHF
NA TRBJ1-2 TRBV11-2 NA TGTGCCAGCAGCACCCGGGGCGGCAGATATGGCTACACCTTC CASSTRGGRYGYTF
NA TRBJ1-2 TRBV5-1 NA TGCGCCAGCAGCTTGGGGGGTACTAACTATGGCTACACCTTC CASSLGGTNYGYTF
NA TRBJ1-5 TRBV20-1 NA TGCAGTGCTAGTGGGGGGCTGAGCAATCAGCCCCAGCATTTT CSASGGLSNQPQHF
NA TRBJ2-7 TRBV6-5 TRBD1 TGTGCCAGCAGTACGGGACAGCTTAGCTCCTACGAGCAGTACTTC CASSTGQLSSYEQYF
NA TRBJ2-2 TRBV19 NA TGTGCCAGTAGTACCGGGGGGAACACCGGGGAGCTGTTTTTT CASSTGGNTGELFF
NA TRBJ2-7 TRBV6-1 NA TGTGCCAGCAGTGAAGCCCAGGTCTACGAGCAGTACTTC CASSEAQVYEQYF
NA TRBJ2-2 TRBV12-5 TRBD1 TGTGCTAGTGGTTCGGGACAGTCGAACACCGGGGAGCTGTTTTTT CASGSGQSNTGELFF
NA TRBJ1-6 TRBV2 NA TGTGCCAGCAGTGACCAATCGAGCTCCTATAATTCACCCCTCCACTTT CASSDQSSSYNSPLHF
NA TRBJ1-4 TRBV16 NA TGTGCCAGCAGCCAGAGGCCCTTTAATGAAAAACTGTTTTTT CASSQRPFNEKLFF
NA TRBJ2-7 TRBV4-3 TRBD1 TGCGCCAGCAGCCAAGATCCGAGAGGGGGCACCTACGAGCAGTACTTC CASSQDPRGGTYEQYF
NA TRBJ1-2 TRBV28 NA TGTGCCACCCTGACACCGGGGGCCTATGGCTACACCTTC CATLTPGAYGYTF
NA TRBJ2-7 TRBV7-7 NA TGTGCCAGCAGCTTAGGAGTCGGGGACGAGCAGTACTTC CASSLGVGDEQYF
few TRBJ2-2 TRBV5-4 TRBD1 TGTGCCAGCAGCCCCGGGGGACAGGCGAACACCGGGGAGCTGTTTTTT CASSPGGQANTGELFF
NA TRBJ2-1 TRBV19 TRBD1 TGTGCCAGTACCCTGGGGACAGATCGGAATGAGCAGTTCTTC CASTLGTDRNEQFF
NA TRBJ1-1 TRBV4-1 TRBD1 TGCGCCAGCAGCCAATGGCCCGGACAGGCTGAAGCTTTCTTT CASSQWPGQAEAFF
NA TRBJ1-1 TRBV5-5 NA TGTGCCAGCAGCCGGGGGGGCACTGAAGCTTTCTTT CASSRGGTEAFF
NA TRBJ1-3 TRBV27 NA TGTGCCAGCAGTCCCCCCAGCCCTCGGGGAAACACCATATATTTT CASSPPSPRGNTIYF